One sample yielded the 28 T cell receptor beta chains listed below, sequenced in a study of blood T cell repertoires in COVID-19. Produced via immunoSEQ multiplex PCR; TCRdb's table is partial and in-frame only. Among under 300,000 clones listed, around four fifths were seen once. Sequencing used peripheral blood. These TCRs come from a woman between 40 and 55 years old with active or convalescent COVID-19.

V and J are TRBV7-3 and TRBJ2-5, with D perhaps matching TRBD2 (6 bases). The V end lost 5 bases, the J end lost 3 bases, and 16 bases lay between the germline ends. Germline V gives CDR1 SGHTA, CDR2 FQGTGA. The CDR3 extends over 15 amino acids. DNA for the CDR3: TGTGCCAGCAGCCAAAGGGCCGGGGAGGAAGAGACCCAGTACTTC. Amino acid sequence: CASSQRAGEEETQYF.

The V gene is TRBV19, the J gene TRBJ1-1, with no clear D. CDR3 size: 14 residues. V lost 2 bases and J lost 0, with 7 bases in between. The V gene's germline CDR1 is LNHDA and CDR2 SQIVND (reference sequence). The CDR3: CASSITQMNTEAFF. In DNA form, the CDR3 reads TGTGCCAGTAGTATAACGCAGATGAACACTGAAGCTTTCTTT. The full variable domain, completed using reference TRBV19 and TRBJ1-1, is DGGITQSPKYLFRKEGQNVTLSCEQNLNHDAMYWYRQDPGQGLRLIYYSQIVNDFQKGDIAEGYSVSREKKESFPLTVTSAQKNPTAFYLCASSITQMNTEAFFGQGTRLTVV.

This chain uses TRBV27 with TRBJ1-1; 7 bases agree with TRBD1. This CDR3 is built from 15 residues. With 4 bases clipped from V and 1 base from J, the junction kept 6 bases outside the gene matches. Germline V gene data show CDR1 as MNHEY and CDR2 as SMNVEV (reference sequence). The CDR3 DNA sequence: TGTGCCAGCAGTTCACGGGGACAGAGGAACACTGAAGCTTTCTTT. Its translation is CASSSRGQRNTEAFF.

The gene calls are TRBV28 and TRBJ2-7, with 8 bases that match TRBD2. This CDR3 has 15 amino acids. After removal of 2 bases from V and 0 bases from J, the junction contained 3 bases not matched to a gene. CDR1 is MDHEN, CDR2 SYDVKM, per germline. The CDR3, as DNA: TGTGCCAGCAGTTTACGGCTAGCGGGCTCCTACGAGCAGTACTTC. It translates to CASSLRLAGSYEQYF.

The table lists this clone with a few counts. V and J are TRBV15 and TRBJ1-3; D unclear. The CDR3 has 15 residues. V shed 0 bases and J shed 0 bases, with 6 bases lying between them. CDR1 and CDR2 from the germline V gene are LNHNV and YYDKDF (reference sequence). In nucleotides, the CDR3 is TGTGCCACCAGCAGAGATCCAGGCTCTGGAAACACCATATATTTT. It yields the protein CATSRDPGSGNTIYF. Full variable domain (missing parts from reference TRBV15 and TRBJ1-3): DAMVIQNPRYQVTQFGKPVTLSCSQTLNHNVMYWYQQKSSQAPKLLFHYYDKDFNNEADTPDNFQSRRPNTSFCFLDIRSPGLGDTAMYLCATSRDPGSGNTIYFGEGSWLTVV.

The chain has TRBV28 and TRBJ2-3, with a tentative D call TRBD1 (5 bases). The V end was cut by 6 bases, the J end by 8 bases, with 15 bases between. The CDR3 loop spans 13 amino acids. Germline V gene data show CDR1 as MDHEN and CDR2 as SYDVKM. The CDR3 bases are TGTGCCAGCAGGTTGCCAGGGAATGGTACGCAGTATTTT. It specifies CASRLPGNGTQYF.

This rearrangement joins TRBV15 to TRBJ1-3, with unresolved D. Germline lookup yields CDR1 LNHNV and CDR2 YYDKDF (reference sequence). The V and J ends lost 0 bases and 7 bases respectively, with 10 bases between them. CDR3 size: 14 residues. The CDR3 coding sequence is TGTGCCACCAGCAGAGAAGGAGGGTTCAACACCATATATTTT. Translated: CATSREGGFNTIYF.

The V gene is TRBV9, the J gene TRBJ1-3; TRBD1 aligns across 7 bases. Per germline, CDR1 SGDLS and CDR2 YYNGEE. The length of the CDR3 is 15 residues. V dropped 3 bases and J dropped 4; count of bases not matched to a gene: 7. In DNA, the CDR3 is TGTGCCAGCAGCGCAACAGGGGCGAGAGGAAACACCATATATTTT. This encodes CASSATGARGNTIYF.

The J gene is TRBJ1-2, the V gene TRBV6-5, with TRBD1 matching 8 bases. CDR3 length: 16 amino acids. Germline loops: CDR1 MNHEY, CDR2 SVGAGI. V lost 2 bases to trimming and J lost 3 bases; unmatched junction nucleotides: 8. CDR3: CASSYLPSTGDYGYTF. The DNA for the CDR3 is TGTGCCAGCAGTTACCTACCCTCGACAGGGGACTATGGCTACACCTTC.

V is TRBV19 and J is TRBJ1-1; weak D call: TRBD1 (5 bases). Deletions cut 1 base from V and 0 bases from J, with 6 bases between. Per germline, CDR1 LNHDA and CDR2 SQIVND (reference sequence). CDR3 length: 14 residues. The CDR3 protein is CASSIGQMNTEAFF. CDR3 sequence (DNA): TGTGCCAGTAGTATAGGACAGATGAACACTGAAGCTTTCTTT. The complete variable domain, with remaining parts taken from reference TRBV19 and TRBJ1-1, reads DGGITQSPKYLFRKEGQNVTLSCEQNLNHDAMYWYRQDPGQGLRLIYYSQIVNDFQKGDIAEGYSVSREKKESFPLTVTSAQKNPTAFYLCASSIGQMNTEAFFGQGTRLTVV.

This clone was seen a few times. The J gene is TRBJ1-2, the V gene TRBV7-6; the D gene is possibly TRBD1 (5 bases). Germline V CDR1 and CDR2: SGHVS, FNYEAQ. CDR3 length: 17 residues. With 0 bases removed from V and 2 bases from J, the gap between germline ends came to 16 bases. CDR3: CASSLALLGDSNYGYTF. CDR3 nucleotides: TGTGCCAGCAGCTTAGCGCTGCTAGGAGACAGCAACTATGGCTACACCTTC. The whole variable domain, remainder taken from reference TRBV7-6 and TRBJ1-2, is GAGVSQSPRYKVTKRGQDVALRCDPISGHVSLYWYRQALGQGPEFLTYFNYEAQQDKSGLPNDRFSAERPEGSISTLTIQRTEQRDSAMYRCASSLALLGDSNYGYTFGSGTRLTVV.

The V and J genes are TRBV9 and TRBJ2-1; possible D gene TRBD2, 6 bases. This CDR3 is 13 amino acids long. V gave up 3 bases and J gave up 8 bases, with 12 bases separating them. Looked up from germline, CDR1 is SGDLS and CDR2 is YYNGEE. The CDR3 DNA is TGTGCCAGCAGCGAACGGGGGATCCATGAGCAGTTCTTC. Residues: CASSERGIHEQFF.

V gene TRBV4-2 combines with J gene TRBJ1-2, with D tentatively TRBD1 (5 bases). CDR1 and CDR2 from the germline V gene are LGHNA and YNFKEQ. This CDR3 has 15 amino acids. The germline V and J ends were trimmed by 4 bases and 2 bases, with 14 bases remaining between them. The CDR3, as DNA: TGTGCCAGCAGCCTCACGGGGGGTTCCAACTATGGCTACACCTTC. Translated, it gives CASSLTGGSNYGYTF.

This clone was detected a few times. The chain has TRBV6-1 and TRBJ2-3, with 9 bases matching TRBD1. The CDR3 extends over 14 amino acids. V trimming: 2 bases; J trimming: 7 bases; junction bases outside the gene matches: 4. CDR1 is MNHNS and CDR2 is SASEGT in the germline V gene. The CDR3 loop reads CASSELQGAYTQYF. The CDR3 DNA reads TGTGCCAGCAGTGAATTACAGGGGGCCTATACGCAGTATTTT.

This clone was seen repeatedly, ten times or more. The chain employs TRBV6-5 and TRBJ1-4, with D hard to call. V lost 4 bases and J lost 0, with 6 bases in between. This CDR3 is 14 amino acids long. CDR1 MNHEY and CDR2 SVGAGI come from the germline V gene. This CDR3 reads CASSWQATNEKLFF. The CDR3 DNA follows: TGTGCCAGCAGTTGGCAGGCAACTAATGAAAAACTGTTTTTT.

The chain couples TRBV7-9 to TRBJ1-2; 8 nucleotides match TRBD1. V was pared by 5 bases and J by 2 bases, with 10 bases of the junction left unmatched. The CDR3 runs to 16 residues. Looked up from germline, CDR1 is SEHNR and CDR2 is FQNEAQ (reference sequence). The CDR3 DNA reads TGTGCCAGCAGCCCCACCGGCAGGGGGCTAAACTATGGCTACACCTTC. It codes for CASSPTGRGLNYGYTF.

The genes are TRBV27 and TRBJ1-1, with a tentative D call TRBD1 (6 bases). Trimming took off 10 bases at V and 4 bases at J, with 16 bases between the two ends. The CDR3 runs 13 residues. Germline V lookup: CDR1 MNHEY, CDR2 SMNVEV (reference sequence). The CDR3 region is CATAWGGGTEAFF. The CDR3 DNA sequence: TGTGCCACCGCCTGGGGAGGGGGCACTGAAGCTTTCTTT.

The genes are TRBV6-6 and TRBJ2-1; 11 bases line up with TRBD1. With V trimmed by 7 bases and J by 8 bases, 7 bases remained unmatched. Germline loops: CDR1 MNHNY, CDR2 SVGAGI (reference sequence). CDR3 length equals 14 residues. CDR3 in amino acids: CASTRTGGSHEQFF. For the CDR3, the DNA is TGTGCCAGCACCCGGACAGGGGGCTCCCATGAGCAGTTCTTC.

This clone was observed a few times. The CDR3 DNA sequence: TGTGCCAGTAGTACTGTCTCGGGCACAGATACGCAGTATTTT. The encoded protein is CASSTVSGTDTQYF. The chain is built from TRBV19 and TRBJ2-3; D is ambiguous. CDR3 length: 14 amino acids. The V end lost 4 bases, the J end lost 1 base, and 9 bases lay between the germline ends. The germline V gene encodes CDR1 LNHDA and CDR2 SQIVND (reference sequence).

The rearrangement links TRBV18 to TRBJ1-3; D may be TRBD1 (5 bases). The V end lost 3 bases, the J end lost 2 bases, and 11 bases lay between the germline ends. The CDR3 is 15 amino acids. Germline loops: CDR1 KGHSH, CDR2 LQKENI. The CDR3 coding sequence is TGTGCCAGCTCACCCCAGGGTTCGACTGGAAACACCATATATTTT. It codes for CASSPQGSTGNTIYF. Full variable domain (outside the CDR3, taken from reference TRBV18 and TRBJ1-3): NAGVMQNPRHLVRRRGQEARLRCSPMKGHSHVYWYRQLPEEGLKFMVYLQKENIIDESGMPKERFSAEFPKEGPSILRIQQVVRGDSAAYFCASSPQGSTGNTIYFGEGSWLTVV.

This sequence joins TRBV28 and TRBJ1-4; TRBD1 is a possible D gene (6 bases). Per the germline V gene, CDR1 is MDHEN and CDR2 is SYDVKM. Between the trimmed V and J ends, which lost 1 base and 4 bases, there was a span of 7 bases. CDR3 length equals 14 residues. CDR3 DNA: TGTGCCAGCAGTTTATCCAGGGGTAATGAAAAACTGTTTTTT. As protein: CASSLSRGNEKLFF. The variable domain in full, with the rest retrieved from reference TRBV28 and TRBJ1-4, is DVKVTQSSRYLVKRTGEKVFLECVQDMDHENMFWYRQDPGLGLRLIYFSYDVKMKEKGDIPEGYSVSREKKERFSLILESASTNQTSMYLCASSLSRGNEKLFFGSGTQLSVL.

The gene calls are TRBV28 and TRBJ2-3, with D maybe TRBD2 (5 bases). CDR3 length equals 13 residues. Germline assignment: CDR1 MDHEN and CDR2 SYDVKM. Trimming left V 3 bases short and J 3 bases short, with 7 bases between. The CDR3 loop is CASSFGGTDTQYF. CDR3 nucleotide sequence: TGTGCCAGCAGTTTTGGCGGGACAGATACGCAGTATTTT.

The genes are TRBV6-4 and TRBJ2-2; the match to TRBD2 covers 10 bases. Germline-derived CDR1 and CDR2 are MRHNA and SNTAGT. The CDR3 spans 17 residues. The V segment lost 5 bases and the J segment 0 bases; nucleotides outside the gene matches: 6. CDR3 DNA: TGTGCCAGCAGTCGATTTCTAGCGGGGGCGAACACCGGGGAGCTGTTTTTT. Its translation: CASSRFLAGANTGELFF.

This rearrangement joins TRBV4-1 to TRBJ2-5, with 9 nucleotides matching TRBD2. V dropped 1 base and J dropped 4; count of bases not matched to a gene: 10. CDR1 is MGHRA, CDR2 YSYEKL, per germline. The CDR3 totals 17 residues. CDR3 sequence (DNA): TGCGCCAGCAGCCAAGTTTTTGGCGGGGGGGTTCGAGAGACCCAGTACTTC. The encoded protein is CASSQVFGGGVRETQYF.

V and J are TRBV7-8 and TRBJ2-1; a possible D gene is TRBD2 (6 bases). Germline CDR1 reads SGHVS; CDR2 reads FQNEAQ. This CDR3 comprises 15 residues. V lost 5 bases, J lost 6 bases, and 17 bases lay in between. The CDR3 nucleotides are TGTGCCAGCAGCCCCTCCGGTGGGGGGACCAATGAGCAGTTCTTC. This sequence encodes CASSPSGGGTNEQFF.

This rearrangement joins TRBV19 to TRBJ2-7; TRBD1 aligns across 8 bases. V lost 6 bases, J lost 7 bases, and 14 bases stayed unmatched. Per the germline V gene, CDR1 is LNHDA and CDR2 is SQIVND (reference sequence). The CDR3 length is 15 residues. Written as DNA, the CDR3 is TGTGCCAGTAGCCGCGGGACAGGATTCTCTATTGAGCAGTACTTC. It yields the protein CASSRGTGFSIEQYF.

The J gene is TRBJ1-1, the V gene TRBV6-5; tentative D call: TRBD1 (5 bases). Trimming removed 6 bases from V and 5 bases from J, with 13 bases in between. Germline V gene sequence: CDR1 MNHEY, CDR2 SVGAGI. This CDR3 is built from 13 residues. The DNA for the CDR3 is TGTGCCAGCAGACAGGAAAGATGGACTGAAGCTTTCTTT. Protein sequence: CASRQERWTEAFF.

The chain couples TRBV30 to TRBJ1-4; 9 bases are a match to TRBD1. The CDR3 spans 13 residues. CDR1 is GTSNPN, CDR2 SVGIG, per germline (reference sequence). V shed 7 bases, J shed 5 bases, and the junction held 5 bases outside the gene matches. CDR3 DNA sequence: TGTGCCTTCTCCGGGACAGGGAATGAAAAACTGTTTTTT. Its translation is CAFSGTGNEKLFF.